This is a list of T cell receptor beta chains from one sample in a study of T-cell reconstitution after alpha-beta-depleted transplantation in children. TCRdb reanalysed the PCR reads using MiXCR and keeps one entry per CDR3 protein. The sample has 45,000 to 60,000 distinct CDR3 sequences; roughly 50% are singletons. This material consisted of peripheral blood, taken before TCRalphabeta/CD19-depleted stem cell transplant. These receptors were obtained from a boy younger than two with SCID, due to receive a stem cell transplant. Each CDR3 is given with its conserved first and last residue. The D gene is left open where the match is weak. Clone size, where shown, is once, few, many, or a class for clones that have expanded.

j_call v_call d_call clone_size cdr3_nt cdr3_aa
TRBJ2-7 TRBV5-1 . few TGCGCCAGCAGCCACAGGGACAACTACGAGCAGTACTTC CASSHRDNYEQYF
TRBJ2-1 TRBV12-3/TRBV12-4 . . TGTGCCAGCAGTCCGCCTAGTAGAGGTGAGCAGTTCTTC CASSPPSRGEQFF
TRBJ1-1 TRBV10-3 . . TGTGCCATCAGGGAAACAGTGAACACTGAAGCTTTCTTT CAIRETVNTEAFF
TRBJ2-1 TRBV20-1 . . TGCAGTGCTAGGAGGATGGACAATGAGCAGTTCTTC CSARRMDNEQFF
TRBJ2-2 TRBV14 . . TGTGCCAGCAGCCGTCGACCTCTAGGGGGGGAGCTGTTTTTT CASSRRPLGGELFF
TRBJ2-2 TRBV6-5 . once TGTGCCAGCAGTTCGCCCGGGACAAGAAACACCGGGGAGCTGTTTTTT CASSSPGTRNTGELFF
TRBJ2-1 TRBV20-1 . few TGCAGTGCTATGGGGCAGATTTACAATGAGCAGTTCTTC CSAMGQIYNEQFF
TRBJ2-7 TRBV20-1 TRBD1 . TGCAGTGCTAGCCGAGGACAGGAACCCTACGAGCAGTACTTC CSASRGQEPYEQYF
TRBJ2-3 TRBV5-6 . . TGTGCCAGCAGCCCAGGGGGGATCTACAATACGCAGTATTTT CASSPGGIYNTQYF
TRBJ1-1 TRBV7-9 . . TGTGCCAGCAGCCTCTACGTCGTAGGGAACACTGAAGCTTTCTTT CASSLYVVGNTEAFF
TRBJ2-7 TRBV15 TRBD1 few TGTGCCACCAGCAGCACAGGGGGAGCCTACGAGCAGTACTTC CATSSTGGAYEQYF
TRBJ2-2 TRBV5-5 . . TGTGCCAGCACCCCGCAGGGGCCCGGGGAGCTGTTTTTT CASTPQGPGELFF
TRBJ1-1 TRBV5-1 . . TGCGCCAGCAGCTTCGGCGGACCCGCGAACACTGAAGCTTTCTTT CASSFGGPANTEAFF
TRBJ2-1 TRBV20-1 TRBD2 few TGCAGTGCTAGACATCTAGCGGCTGAGCAGTTCTTC CSARHLAAEQFF
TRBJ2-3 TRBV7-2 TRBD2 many TGTGCCAGCACCTCTAGCGGGGGCGGCACAGATACGCAGTATTTT CASTSSGGGTDTQYF
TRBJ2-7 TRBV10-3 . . TGTGCCATCAGTGAGTCAGAGATCTCCTACGAGCAGTACTTC CAISESEISYEQYF
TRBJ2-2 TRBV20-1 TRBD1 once TGCAGTGCTAGAGTCCCTCCCGGACAGGGGGCCGGGGAGCTGTTTTTT CSARVPPGQGAGELFF
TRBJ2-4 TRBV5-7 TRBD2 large TGTGCCAGCAGCTTGGGATGGTATCGGGGGGAGATGGCCAAAAACATTCAGTACTTC CASSLGWYRGEMAKNIQYF
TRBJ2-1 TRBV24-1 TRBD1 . TGTGCCACCAGTGATCCAGGGGGAAGGCGCGATGAGCAGTTCTTC CATSDPGGRRDEQFF
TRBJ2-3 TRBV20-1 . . TGCAGTGCTAGAGATCGAATGGACTCTCGGGCAGATACGCAGTATTTT CSARDRMDSRADTQYF
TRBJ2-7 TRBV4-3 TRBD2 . TGCGCCAGCAGCCGAGGACTAGCGGGGGTCTACGAGCAGTACTTC CASSRGLAGVYEQYF
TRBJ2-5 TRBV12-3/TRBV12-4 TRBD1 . TGTGCCAGCAGTCCTCAGGGGGCGATAGCAGGAGAGACCCAGTACTTC CASSPQGAIAGETQYF
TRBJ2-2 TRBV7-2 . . TGTGCCAGCAGCATTGGGACGGCGAACACCGGGGAGCTGTTTTTT CASSIGTANTGELFF
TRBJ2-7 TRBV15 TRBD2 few TGTGCCACCAGCAGGGCTAGCGGGGGGCGGCCCACCTACGAGCAGTACTTC CATSRASGGRPTYEQYF
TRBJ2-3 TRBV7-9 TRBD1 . TGTGCCAGCAGCTTGACAGGGTCGGGCGCAGATACGCAGTATTTT CASSLTGSGADTQYF
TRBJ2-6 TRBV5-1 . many TGCGCCAGCAGCTTGGTGTCGGGGGCTGGGGCCAACGTCCTGACTTTC CASSLVSGAGANVLTF
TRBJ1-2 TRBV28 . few TGTGCCACCGTGGGGGATAACTATGGCGACACCTTC CATVGDNYGDTF
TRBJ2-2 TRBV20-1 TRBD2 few TGCAGTGCTAGAGATGAGAAGCGGGGGGATACCGGGGAGCTGTTTTTT CSARDEKRGDTGELFF
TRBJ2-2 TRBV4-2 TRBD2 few TGTGCCAGCAGCCAAGGCGGGGGCACCGGGGAGCTGTTTTTT CASSQGGGTGELFF
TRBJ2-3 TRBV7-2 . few TGTGCCAGCAGCTTAGCGGCTGTCGGCACAGATACGCAGTATTTT CASSLAAVGTDTQYF